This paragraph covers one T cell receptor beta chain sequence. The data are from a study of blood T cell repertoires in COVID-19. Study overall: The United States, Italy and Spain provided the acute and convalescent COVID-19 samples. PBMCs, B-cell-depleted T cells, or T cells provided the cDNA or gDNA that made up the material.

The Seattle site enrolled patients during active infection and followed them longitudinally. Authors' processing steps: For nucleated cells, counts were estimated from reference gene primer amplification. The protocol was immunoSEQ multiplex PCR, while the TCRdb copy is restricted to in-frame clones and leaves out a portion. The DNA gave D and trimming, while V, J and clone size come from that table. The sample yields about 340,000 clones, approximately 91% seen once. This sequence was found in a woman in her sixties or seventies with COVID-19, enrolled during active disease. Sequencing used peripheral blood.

The CDR3 spells CASSSPGVDEQYF. CDR3 sequence (DNA): TGTGCCAGCAGCTCCCCGGGAGTGGACGAGCAGTACTTC. The chain employs TRBV11-2 and TRBJ2-7; tentative D call: TRBD2 (6 bases). The CDR3 loop spans 13 amino acids. Per the germline V gene, CDR1 is SGHAT and CDR2 is FQNNGV. The germline V and J ends were trimmed by 4 bases and 5 bases, with 12 bases remaining between them.